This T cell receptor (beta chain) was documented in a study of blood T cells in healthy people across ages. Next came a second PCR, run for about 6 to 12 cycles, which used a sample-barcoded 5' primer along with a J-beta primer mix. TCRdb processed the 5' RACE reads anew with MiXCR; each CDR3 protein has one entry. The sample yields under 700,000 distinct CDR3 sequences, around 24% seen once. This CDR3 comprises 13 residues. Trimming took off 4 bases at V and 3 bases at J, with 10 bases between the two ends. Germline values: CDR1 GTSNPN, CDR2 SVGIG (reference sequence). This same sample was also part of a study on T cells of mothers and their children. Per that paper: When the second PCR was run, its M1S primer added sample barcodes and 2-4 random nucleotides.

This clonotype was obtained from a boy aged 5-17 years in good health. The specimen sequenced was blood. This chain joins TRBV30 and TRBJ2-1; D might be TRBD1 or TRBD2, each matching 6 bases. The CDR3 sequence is CAWNGGGYNEQFF. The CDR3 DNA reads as TGTGCCTGGAATGGAGGGGGCTACAATGAGCAGTTCTTC.